This entry features one T cell receptor beta chain sequence. The germline V gene has CDR1 LNHDA and CDR2 SQIVND (reference sequence). This CDR3 spans 13 amino acids. Trimming took off 9 bases at V and 2 bases at J, with 11 bases between the two ends. This specimen belongs to a study of blood T cells in healthy people across ages. The second PCR ran about 6 to 12 cycles with a sample-barcoded 5' primer and J-beta primers. TCRdb fed the 5' RACE reads into MiXCR, producing one record per CDR3 protein. This table holds more than 500,000 distinct CDR3 sequences, about a quarter found once. These same records also appear under a second study, on T cells of mothers and their children.

This clonotype originated in a boy aged 2-9 years in good health. The chain has TRBV19 and TRBJ1-5; D is perhaps TRBD1 (5 bases). What was sequenced was blood. The CDR3 loop reads CARRGGCNQPQHF. CDR3 bases: TGTGCCAGAAGGGGAGGTTGCAATCAGCCCCAGCATTTT.